This T cell receptor (beta chain) appears in the sequencing data of a study of OX40 agonist ivuxolimab in advanced cancers. Study results and limitations: Clonal expansion was seen in CD4+ and CD8+ blood T cells by week 6 at 0.1 to 3.0 mg/kg.

Blood specimens came from baseline, cycle 4 day 1, and cycle 7 day 1. Between the trimmed V and J ends, which lost 4 bases and 0 bases, there was a span of 8 bases. The CDR3 loop spans 13 amino acids. The germline V gene has CDR1 GTSNPN and CDR2 SVGIG (reference sequence). A word on this clone: The target antigen is unknown.

Libraries were prepared by immunoSEQ multiplex PCR; TCRdb keeps only in-frame clonotypes and omits some of them. The sample gives 100,000 or so clones, under 85% of which show up once; less than 6% is in the top ten. The V gene is TRBV30, the J gene TRBJ2-3; D perhaps matches TRBD1 (6 bases). The TCR originated in an adult with an advanced solid tumor such as melanoma, head and neck, liver or kidney cancer. This specimen consisted of CD4+ or CD8+ T cells sorted from blood, obtained in a trial of the OX40 agonist ivuxolimab. CDR3 sequence (DNA): TGTGCCTGGATGGGGGCTAGCACAGATACGCAGTATTTT. This codes for CAWMGASTDTQYF.